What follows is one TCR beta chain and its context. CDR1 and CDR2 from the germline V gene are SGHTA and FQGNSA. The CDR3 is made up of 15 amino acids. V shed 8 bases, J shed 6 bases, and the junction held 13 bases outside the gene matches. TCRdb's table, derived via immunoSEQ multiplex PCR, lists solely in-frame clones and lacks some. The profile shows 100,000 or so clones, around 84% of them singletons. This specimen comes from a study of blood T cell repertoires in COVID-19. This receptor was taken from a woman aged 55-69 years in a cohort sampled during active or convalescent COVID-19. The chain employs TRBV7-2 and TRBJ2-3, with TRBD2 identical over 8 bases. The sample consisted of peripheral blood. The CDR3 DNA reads TGTGCCAGCGGCCCTCTCGGGGGGGGAGCCGATACGCAGTATTTT. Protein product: CASGPLGGGADTQYF.